This record covers a single TCR beta chain. The data derive from a study of cytomegalovirus exposure and HLA in healthy donors. Looking at the study overall: In an early release, HLA-typed donors contributed about 79 million unique TCR sequences.

Unmatched junction bases numbered 4, after V lost 4 bases and J lost 3 bases. CDR1 is SGHVS, CDR2 FNYEAQ, per germline. CDR3 length: 15 residues. A multiplex PCR was run with 60 Vbeta primers and 13 Jbeta primers. Clones were sequenced by immunoSEQ multiplex PCR, and TCRdb holds only the in-frame ones, with some missing. The sample holds around 150,000 clones; roughly 80% are singletons and the top ten take approximately 2%. The V gene is TRBV7-6, the J gene TRBJ2-7, with 12 bases that match TRBD2. The TCR sequence derives from a man aged 30-40 years in good health and CMV-seronegative. Sequenced material: PBMCs. The CDR3 protein is CASSSRLAGVYEQYF. The CDR3 DNA is TGTGCCAGCAGCTCCCGACTAGCGGGAGTCTACGAGCAGTACTTC.